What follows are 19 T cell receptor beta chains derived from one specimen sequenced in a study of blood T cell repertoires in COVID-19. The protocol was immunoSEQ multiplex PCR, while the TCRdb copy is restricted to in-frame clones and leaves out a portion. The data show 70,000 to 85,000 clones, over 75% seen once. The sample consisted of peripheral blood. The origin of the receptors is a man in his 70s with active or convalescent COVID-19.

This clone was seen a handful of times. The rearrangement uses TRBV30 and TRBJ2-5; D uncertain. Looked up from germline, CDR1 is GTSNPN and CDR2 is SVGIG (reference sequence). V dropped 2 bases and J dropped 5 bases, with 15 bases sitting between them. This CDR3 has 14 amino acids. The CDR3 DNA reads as TGTGCCTGGAGTCCTTCGTTAGACTTGGAGACCCAGTACTTC. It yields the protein CAWSPSLDLETQYF. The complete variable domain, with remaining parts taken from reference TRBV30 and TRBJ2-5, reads SQTIHQWPATLVQPVGSPLSLECTVEGTSNPNLYWYRQAAGRGLQLLFYSVGIGQISSEVPQNLSASRPQDRQFILSSKKLLLSDSGFYLCAWSPSLDLETQYFGPGTRLLVL.

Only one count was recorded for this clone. The DNA of the CDR3 is TGTGCCAGCAGTTATAGCAGGGGTGAGCAGCCCCAGCATTTT. Its translation: CASSYSRGEQPQHF. The rearrangement links TRBV6-2 or TRBV6-3 to TRBJ1-5, with D tentatively TRBD1 (6 bases). Trimming cost V 3 bases and J 7 bases, with 13 bases left between them. Germline V gives CDR1 MNHEY, CDR2 SVGEGT. This CDR3 comprises 14 residues.

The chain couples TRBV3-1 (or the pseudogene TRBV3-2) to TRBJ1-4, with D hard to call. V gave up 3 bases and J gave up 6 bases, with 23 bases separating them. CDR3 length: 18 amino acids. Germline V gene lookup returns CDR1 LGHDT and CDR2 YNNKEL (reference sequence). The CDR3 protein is CASSQDSRRGGMDEKLFF. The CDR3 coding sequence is TGTGCCAGCAGCCAGGATTCGAGGCGGGGAGGGATGGATGAAAAACTGTTTTTT.

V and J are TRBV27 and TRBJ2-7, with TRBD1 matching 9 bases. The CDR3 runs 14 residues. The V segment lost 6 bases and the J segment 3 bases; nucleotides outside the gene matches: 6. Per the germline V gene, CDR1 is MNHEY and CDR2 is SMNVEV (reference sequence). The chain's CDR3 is CASRSGQGNYEQYF. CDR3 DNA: TGTGCCAGCAGATCTGGACAGGGGAACTACGAGCAGTACTTC.

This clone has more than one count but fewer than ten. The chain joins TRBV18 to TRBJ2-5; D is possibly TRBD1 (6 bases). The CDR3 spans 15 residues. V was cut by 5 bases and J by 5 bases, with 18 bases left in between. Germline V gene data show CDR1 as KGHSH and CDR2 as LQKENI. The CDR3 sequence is CASSLQGHTSETQYF. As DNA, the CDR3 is TGTGCCAGCTCATTACAGGGACATACCTCGGAGACCCAGTACTTC.

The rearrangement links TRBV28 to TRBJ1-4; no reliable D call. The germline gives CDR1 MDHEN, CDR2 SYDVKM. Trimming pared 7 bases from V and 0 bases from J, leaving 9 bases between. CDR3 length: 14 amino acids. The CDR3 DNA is TGTGCCAGCACCGACACTGCAACTAATGAAAAACTGTTTTTT. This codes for CASTDTATNEKLFF.

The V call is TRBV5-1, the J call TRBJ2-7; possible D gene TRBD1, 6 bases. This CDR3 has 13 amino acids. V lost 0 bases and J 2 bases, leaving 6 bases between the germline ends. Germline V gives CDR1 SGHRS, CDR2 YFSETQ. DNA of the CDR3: TGCGCCAGCAGCTTGGACAGGGCCTACGAGCAGTACTTC. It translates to CASSLDRAYEQYF. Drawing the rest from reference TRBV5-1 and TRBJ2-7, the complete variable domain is KAGVTQTPRYLIKTRGQQVTLSCSPISGHRSVSWYQQTPGQGLQFLFEYFSETQRNKGNFPGRFSGRQFSNSRSEMNVSTLELGDSALYLCASSLDRAYEQYFGPGTRLTVT.

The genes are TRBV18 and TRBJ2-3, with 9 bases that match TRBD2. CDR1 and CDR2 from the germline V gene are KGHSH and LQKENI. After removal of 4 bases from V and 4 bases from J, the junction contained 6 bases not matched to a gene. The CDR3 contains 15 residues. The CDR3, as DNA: TGTGCCAGCTCACGTCCTAGCGGGGAGCCAGATACGCAGTATTTT. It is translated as CASSRPSGEPDTQYF.

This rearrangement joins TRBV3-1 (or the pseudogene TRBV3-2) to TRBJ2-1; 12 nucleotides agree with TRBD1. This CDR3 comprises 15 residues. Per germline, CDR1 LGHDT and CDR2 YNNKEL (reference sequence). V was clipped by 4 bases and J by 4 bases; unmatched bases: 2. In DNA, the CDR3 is TGTGCCAGCAGCCCGGGACAGGGGGCGTACAATGAGCAGTTCTTC. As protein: CASSPGQGAYNEQFF.

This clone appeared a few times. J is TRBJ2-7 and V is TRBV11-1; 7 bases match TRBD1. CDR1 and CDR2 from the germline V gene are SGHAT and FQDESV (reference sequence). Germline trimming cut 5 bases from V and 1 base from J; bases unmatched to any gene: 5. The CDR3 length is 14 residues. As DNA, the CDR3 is TGTGCCAGCAGCGGACGGGGACAGTCCTACGAGCAGTACTTC. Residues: CASSGRGQSYEQYF.

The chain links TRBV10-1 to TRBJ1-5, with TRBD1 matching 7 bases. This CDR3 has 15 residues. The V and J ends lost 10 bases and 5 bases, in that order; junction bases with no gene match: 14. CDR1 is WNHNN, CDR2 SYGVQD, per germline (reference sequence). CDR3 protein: CAKLGGGGFDQPQHF. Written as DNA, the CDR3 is TGCGCCAAATTAGGGGGCGGCGGGTTCGATCAGCCCCAGCATTTT.

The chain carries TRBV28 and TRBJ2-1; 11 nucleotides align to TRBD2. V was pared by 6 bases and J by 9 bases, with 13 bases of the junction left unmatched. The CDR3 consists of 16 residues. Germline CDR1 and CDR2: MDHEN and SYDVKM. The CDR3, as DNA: TGTGCCAGCAGCGGGGGGGTAGCGGGAGGGCCTGGTGAGCAGTTCTTC. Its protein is CASSGGVAGGPGEQFF.

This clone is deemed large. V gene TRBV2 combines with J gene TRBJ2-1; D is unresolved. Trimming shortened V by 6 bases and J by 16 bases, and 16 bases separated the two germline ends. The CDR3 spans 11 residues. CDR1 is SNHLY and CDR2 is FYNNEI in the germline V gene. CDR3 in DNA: TGTGCCAGCAGCGTGGATCGGCGGAAATTCTTC. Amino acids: CASSVDRRKFF.

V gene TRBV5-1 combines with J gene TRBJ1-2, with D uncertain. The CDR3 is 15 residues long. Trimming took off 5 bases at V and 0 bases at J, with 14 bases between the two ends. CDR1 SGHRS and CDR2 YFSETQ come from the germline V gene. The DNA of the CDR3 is TGCGCCAGCAGGGCCCAGGAGGGCGCTAACTATGGCTACACCTTC. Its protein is CASRAQEGANYGYTF.

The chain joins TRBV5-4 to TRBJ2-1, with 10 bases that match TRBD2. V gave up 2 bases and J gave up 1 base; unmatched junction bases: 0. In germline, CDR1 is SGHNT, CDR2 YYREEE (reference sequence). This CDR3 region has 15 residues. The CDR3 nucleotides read TGTGCCAGCAGCTTTAGCGGGGGGTCCTACAATGAGCAGTTCTTC. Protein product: CASSFSGGSYNEQFF.

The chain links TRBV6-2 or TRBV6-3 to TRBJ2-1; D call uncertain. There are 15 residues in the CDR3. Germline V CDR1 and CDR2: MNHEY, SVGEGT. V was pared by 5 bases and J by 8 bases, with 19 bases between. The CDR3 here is CASSDSPPTNYEQFF. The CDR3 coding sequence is TGTGCCAGCAGTGATTCCCCCCCCACCAACTATGAGCAGTTCTTC.

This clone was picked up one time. The CDR3 here is CASVGDRNNYGYTF. As DNA, the CDR3 is TGTGCCAGCGTGGGGGACAGGAACAACTATGGCTACACCTTC. The chain couples TRBV2 to TRBJ1-2; 8 nucleotides agree with TRBD1. The germline CDR1 and CDR2 sequences are SNHLY and FYNNEI. With V trimmed by 8 bases and J by 2 bases, 7 bases remained unmatched. There are 14 residues in the CDR3.

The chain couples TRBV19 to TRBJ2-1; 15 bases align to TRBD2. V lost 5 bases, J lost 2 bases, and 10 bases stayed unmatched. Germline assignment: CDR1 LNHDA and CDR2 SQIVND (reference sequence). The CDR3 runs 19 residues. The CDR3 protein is CASSPRGLAGGGAYNEQFF. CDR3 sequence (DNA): TGTGCCAGTAGTCCCCGAGGACTAGCGGGAGGGGGCGCCTACAATGAGCAGTTCTTC.

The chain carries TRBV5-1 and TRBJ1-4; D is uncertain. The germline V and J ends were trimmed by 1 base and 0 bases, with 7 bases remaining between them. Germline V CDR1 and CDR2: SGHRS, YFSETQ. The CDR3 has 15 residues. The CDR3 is CASSLTRTTNEKLFF. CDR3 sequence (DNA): TGCGCCAGCAGCTTGACGCGGACAACTAATGAAAAACTGTTTTTT.